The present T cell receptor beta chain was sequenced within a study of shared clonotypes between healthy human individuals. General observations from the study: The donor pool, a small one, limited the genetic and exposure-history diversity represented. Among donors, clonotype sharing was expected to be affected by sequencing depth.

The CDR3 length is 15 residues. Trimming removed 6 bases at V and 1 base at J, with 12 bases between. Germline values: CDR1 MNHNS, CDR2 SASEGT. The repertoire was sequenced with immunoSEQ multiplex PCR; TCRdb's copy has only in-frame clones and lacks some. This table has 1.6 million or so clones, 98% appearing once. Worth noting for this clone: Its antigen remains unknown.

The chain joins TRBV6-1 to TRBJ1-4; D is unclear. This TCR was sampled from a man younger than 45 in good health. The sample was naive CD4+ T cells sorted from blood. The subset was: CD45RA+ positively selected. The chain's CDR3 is CASRNQERTNEKLFF. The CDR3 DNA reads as TGTGCCAGCAGGAACCAAGAAAGAACTAATGAAAAACTGTTTTTT.